The clone carrying this TCR beta chain was detected only a few times. Its antigen is unidentified. This sample was included in a study of T-cell memory formation after mild COVID-19. Study observations and caveats: Clones that got smaller from day 15 to 85 had even CD4/CD8, while clones growing later tipped toward CD4+.

The V end was cut by 3 bases, the J end by 2 bases, with 7 bases between. This CDR3 has 13 amino acids. Barcoded TCR alpha and TCR beta cDNA libraries with UMIs came from 5'RACE using constant-segment primers. TCRdb re-called the 5' RACE reads through MiXCR, storing one row per CDR3 protein. The sample carries a few hundred thousand distinct CDR3 sequences, about 24% recorded once. This TCR came from an adult woman who had mild COVID-19 (a few samples of this study predate the infection). Cell type and time point are not known. This rearrangement joins TRBV12-3 or TRBV12-4 to TRBJ1-1; D call uncertain. Sequencing was performed on PBMCs or a T cell subset sorted from them (not recorded which). Here the CDR3 reads CASSLPTNTEAFF. DNA for the CDR3: TGTGCCAGCAGTTTGCCCACTAACACTGAAGCTTTCTTT.